This is a list of T cell receptor beta chains from one sample in a study of CD8+CD57+ T cells in acquired aplastic anemia. In TCRdb, the reads were re-called with MiXCR into one record per CDR3 protein. This table holds some 410,000 distinct CDR3 sequences, around 72% found once. The sequencing sample was made of sorted CD4+, CD8+, or CD8+CD57+ T cells (not recorded which) from PBMCs. Every receptor here comes from a human donor in good health, serving as a control. Both conserved end residues are part of each CDR3. Each record gives: J gene, V gene, D gene, CDR3 length, clone size, CDR3 DNA, CDR3 protein. The D gene is left open where the match is weak. Size values are once, few and many counts, or a class for expanded clones, and some rows have none.

J gene: TRBJ2-7; V gene: TRBV10-3; D gene: TRBD1; CDR3 length: 17; clone size: -; CDR3 DNA: TGTGCCATCAGTGACTCCTCTCCGGGACAGGGCGTTTATGAGCAGTACTTC; CDR3 protein: CAISDSSPGQGVYEQYF
J gene: TRBJ1-3; V gene: TRBV7-3; D gene: TRBD1; CDR3 length: 16; clone size: -; CDR3 DNA: TGTGCCAGCAGCCCCTCAGGGACAGGGCCTGGAAACACCATATATTTT; CDR3 protein: CASSPSGTGPGNTIYF
J gene: TRBJ1-3; V gene: TRBV20-1; D gene: -; CDR3 length: 13; clone size: many; CDR3 DNA: TGCAGTGCGAACGCGATCGGTGGAAACACCATATATTTT; CDR3 protein: CSANAIGGNTIYF
J gene: TRBJ2-5; V gene: TRBV7-3; D gene: TRBD1; CDR3 length: 15; clone size: -; CDR3 DNA: TGTGCCAGCAGCTGGGGGACAGGGGGCGACGAGACCCAGTACTTC; CDR3 protein: CASSWGTGGDETQYF
J gene: TRBJ2-5; V gene: TRBV20-1; D gene: TRBD2; CDR3 length: 14; clone size: -; CDR3 DNA: TGCAGTGCTTTGGAGCGGGGGAGAGGGGAGACCCAGTACTTC; CDR3 protein: CSALERGRGETQYF
J gene: TRBJ2-3; V gene: TRBV2; D gene: -; CDR3 length: 15; clone size: -; CDR3 DNA: TGTGCCAGCAGCATAAGCAACAGGGAGGGAGATACGCAGTATTTT; CDR3 protein: CASSISNREGDTQYF
J gene: TRBJ1-4; V gene: TRBV5-1; D gene: -; CDR3 length: 15; clone size: -; CDR3 DNA: TGCGCCAGCAGCTTGGAGGGGGGCAGCGTAGAAAAACTGTTTTTT; CDR3 protein: CASSLEGGSVEKLFF
J gene: TRBJ2-3; V gene: TRBV10-3; D gene: TRBD2; CDR3 length: 17; clone size: -; CDR3 DNA: TGTGCCATCAGTTCGACTAGCGGGGGGGCCGGCACAGATACGCAGGACTTT; CDR3 protein: CAISSTSGGAGTDTQDF
J gene: TRBJ1-5; V gene: TRBV5-8; D gene: -; CDR3 length: 16; clone size: -; CDR3 DNA: TGTGCCAGCAGCACTCGACGTGGGGCATCCTTCCAGCCCCAGCATTTT; CDR3 protein: CASSTRRGASFQPQHF
J gene: TRBJ2-7; V gene: TRBV27; D gene: TRBD2; CDR3 length: 16; clone size: many; CDR3 DNA: TGTGCCAGCAGTTTCTGGCTAGCGGGGGCTCCTTTTGAGCAGTACTTC; CDR3 protein: CASSFWLAGAPFEQYF
J gene: TRBJ1-2; V gene: TRBV30; D gene: TRBD1; CDR3 length: 17; clone size: -; CDR3 DNA: TGTGCCTGGAGTCCCCGGGTCGGGCAGGGGGCGCGGGCTGGCTACACCTTC; CDR3 protein: CAWSPRVGQGARAGYTF
J gene: TRBJ1-4; V gene: TRBV10-2; D gene: TRBD1; CDR3 length: 14; clone size: -; CDR3 DNA: TGCGCCAGCAGTGTAAATCCGCAGGGGGAACCACTGTTTTTT; CDR3 protein: CASSVNPQGEPLFF
J gene: TRBJ1-2; V gene: TRBV18; D gene: -; CDR3 length: 13; clone size: many; CDR3 DNA: TGTGCCAGCTCACCACAGGGAGGACATGGCTACACCTTC; CDR3 protein: CASSPQGGHGYTF
J gene: TRBJ1-6; V gene: TRBV20-1; D gene: -; CDR3 length: 13; clone size: many; CDR3 DNA: TGCAGTGCTAGCCACGGGAACAATTCACCCCTCCACTTT; CDR3 protein: CSASHGNNSPLHF
J gene: TRBJ1-2; V gene: TRBV19; D gene: -; CDR3 length: 13; clone size: -; CDR3 DNA: TGTGCCAGTCGAAGACGGGGGCCAAATGGCTACACCTTC; CDR3 protein: CASRRRGPNGYTF
J gene: TRBJ2-3; V gene: TRBV11-1; D gene: -; CDR3 length: 15; clone size: -; CDR3 DNA: TGCGCCAGCAGCTTGGCAGTGAGAGGCTTAGATACGCAGTATTTT; CDR3 protein: CASSLAVRGLDTQYF
J gene: TRBJ1-2; V gene: TRBV7-9; D gene: TRBD1; CDR3 length: 16; clone size: -; CDR3 DNA: TGTGCCAGCAGCTCTGACAGGGATGGGCTTAACTATGGCTACACCTTC; CDR3 protein: CASSSDRDGLNYGYTF
J gene: TRBJ2-6; V gene: TRBV12-3/TRBV12-4; D gene: TRBD1; CDR3 length: 19; clone size: -; CDR3 DNA: TGTGCCAGCAGCTTACAAGGGGACAGGGGTCTCTCTGGGGCCAACGTCCTGACTTTC; CDR3 protein: CASSLQGDRGLSGANVLTF
J gene: TRBJ1-6; V gene: TRBV25-1; D gene: -; CDR3 length: 15; clone size: many; CDR3 DNA: TGTGCCAGCAGGGCGTGGGAAAGCGATAATTCACCCCTCCACTTT; CDR3 protein: CASRAWESDNSPLHF
J gene: TRBJ2-6; V gene: TRBV5-8; D gene: -; CDR3 length: 17; clone size: many; CDR3 DNA: TGTGCCAGCAGCTTGTGGCAGCTCCGCTCTGGGGCCAACGTCCTGACTTTC; CDR3 protein: CASSLWQLRSGANVLTF
J gene: TRBJ1-5; V gene: TRBV20-1; D gene: TRBD1; CDR3 length: 13; clone size: -; CDR3 DNA: TGCGGAGCGGGACAGGGATTCAATCAGCCCCAGCATTTT; CDR3 protein: CGAGQGFNQPQHF
J gene: TRBJ2-7; V gene: TRBV10-2; D gene: -; CDR3 length: 13; clone size: -; CDR3 DNA: TGCGCCAGCAGTGACAGGGGGGGCTCCGAGGAGTACTTC; CDR3 protein: CASSDRGGSEEYF
J gene: TRBJ2-7; V gene: TRBV7-2; D gene: -; CDR3 length: 13; clone size: -; CDR3 DNA: TGTGCCAGCAGCTCGGGACGGTCTCACACTGAAGCTTTC; CDR3 protein: CASSSGRSHTEAF
J gene: TRBJ2-3; V gene: TRBV20-1; D gene: -; CDR3 length: 12; clone size: many; CDR3 DNA: TGCAGTGCCCAGATTAGCACAGATACGCAGTATTTT; CDR3 protein: CSAQISTDTQYF
J gene: TRBJ2-3; V gene: TRBV7-3; D gene: -; CDR3 length: 15; clone size: -; CDR3 DNA: TGTGCCAGCAGCTTCCCGTCGCGCCGTACAGGTACGCAGTATTTT; CDR3 protein: CASSFPSRRTGTQYF